Listed below are T cell receptor beta chains from one sample, sequenced in a study of T cells in Graves' hyperthyroidism and ophthalmopathy. MiXCR, applied by TCRdb to the multiplex PCR reads, yields one record per CDR3 protein. The data hold 300,000 to 400,000 distinct CDR3 sequences, with roughly 15% observed a single time. Sequencing input: blood. These receptors all stem from a woman aged 25 to 39 with Graves' ophthalmopathy. CDR3s include the opening cysteine and the closing phenylalanine or tryptophan. D genes are given only for firm matches. Size values are once, few and many counts, or a class for expanded clones, and some rows have none.

V	size	J	length	D	CDR3	DNA
TRBV2	many	TRBJ2-5	13	NA	CASSELPQETQYF	TGTGCCAGCAGTGAGCTCCCTCAAGAGACCCAGTACTTC
TRBV18	many	TRBJ2-3	14	NA	CASSPLDRTDTQYF	TGTGCCAGCTCACCACTTGATCGCACAGATACGCAGTATTTT
TRBV7-9	NA	TRBJ2-5	12	NA	CASSLGGETQHF	TGTGCCAGCAGCTTAGGAGGGGAGACCCAGCACTTC
TRBV3-1	few	TRBJ2-7	16	NA	CASSQDRLGWVYEQYF	TGTGCCAGCAGCCAAGATCGGCTCGGCTGGGTCTACGAGCAGTACTTC
TRBV6-1	NA	TRBJ1-5	12	NA	CASRNRNQPQHF	TGTGCCAGCAGAAACAGGAATCAGCCCCAGCATTTT
TRBV7-6	few	TRBJ1-1	14	TRBD1	CASSYQGENTEAFF	TGTGCCAGCAGCTACCAGGGGGAGAACACTGAAGCTTTCTTT
TRBV24-1	NA	TRBJ2-1	16	NA	CATSDFPGLGGNEQFF	TGTGCCACCAGTGATTTCCCAGGGCTAGGAGGGAATGAGCAGTTCTTC
TRBV7-9	many	TRBJ1-5	15	TRBD1	CASSSTTGENQPQHF	TGTGCCAGCAGCTCGACCACAGGGGAGAATCAGCCCCAGCATTTT
TRBV12-3/TRBV12-4	many	TRBJ1-2	14	NA	CASSLDAGHYGYTF	TGTGCCAGCAGTTTAGACGCCGGTCACTATGGCTACACCTTC
TRBV4-1	NA	TRBJ2-3	15	TRBD2	CASSGLAGRTDTQYF	TGCGCCAGCAGCGGACTAGCGGGGAGAACAGATACGCAGTATTTT
TRBV11-1	NA	TRBJ2-4	16	NA	CASSSHGRGAKNIQYF	TGTGCCAGCAGCTCCCATGGAAGGGGGGCCAAAAACATTCAGTACTTC
TRBV4-2	NA	TRBJ2-1	15	TRBD2	CASSQGSGGVDEQFF	TGTGCCAGCAGCCAAGGTAGCGGGGGGGTCGATGAGCAGTTCTTC
TRBV20-1	once	TRBJ2-7	15	TRBD2	CSAPTSGGATYEQYF	TGCAGTGCCCCAACTAGCGGGGGGGCGACCTACGAGCAGTACTTC
TRBV4-1	NA	TRBJ1-1	12	NA	CASRDDTTEAFF	TGCGCCAGCAGGGACGACACCACTGAAGCTTTCTTT
TRBV6-4	many	TRBJ2-2	14	TRBD2	CASSQSGGTGELFF	TGTGCCAGCAGCCAAAGCGGGGGCACCGGGGAGCTGTTTTTT
TRBV2	many	TRBJ1-2	16	TRBD1	CASRSQGATSNYGYTF	TGTGCCAGCAGATCTCAGGGGGCAACCTCTAACTATGGCTACACCTTC
TRBV19	many	TRBJ2-2	12	NA	CATSGYTGELFF	TGTGCCACCTCAGGGTACACCGGGGAGCTGTTTTTT
TRBV3-1	many	TRBJ2-5	14	TRBD2	CASGVGGGRRTQYF	TGTGCCAGCGGGGTAGGCGGGGGGCGGAGGACCCAGTACTTC
TRBV24-1	few	TRBJ2-2	12	NA	CATSRRSGELFF	TGTGCCACCAGTAGAAGGTCCGGGGAGCTGTTTTTT
TRBV11-2	many	TRBJ1-1	13	NA	CASSPRWGTEAFF	TGTGCCAGCAGCCCACGGTGGGGGACTGAAGCTTTCTTT
TRBV3-1	many	TRBJ2-5	15	NA	CASSPRGAAQAAQYF	TGTGCCAGCAGCCCGCGTGGGGCGGCCCAGGCGGCCCAGTACTTC
TRBV2	many	TRBJ1-4	15	TRBD1	CASKGTGVANEKLFF	TGTGCCAGCAAGGGGACAGGGGTAGCTAATGAAAAACTGTTTTTT
TRBV12-3/TRBV12-4	many	TRBJ1-4	16	NA	CASSALPWPRSEKLFF	TGTGCCAGCAGTGCCTTACCATGGCCAAGGAGTGAAAAACTGTTTTTT
TRBV7-6	many	TRBJ2-7	17	NA	CASSLPRGKATSYEQYF	TGTGCCAGCAGCCTCCCTCGGGGGAAAGCCACCTCCTACGAGCAGTACTTC
TRBV6-1	NA	TRBJ2-7	12	NA	CATHNLPYEQYF	TGTGCCACCCATAACCTCCCCTACGAGCAGTACTTC
TRBV12-3/TRBV12-4	many	TRBJ2-7	16	NA	CASSFAPTRVTYEQYF	TGTGCCAGCAGTTTCGCCCCGACAAGGGTTACCTACGAGCAGTACTTC
TRBV20-1	many	TRBJ2-2	13	NA	CSARVRRTGELFF	TGCAGTGCTAGAGTCAGACGCACCGGGGAGCTGTTTTTT
TRBV30	many	TRBJ2-3	13	TRBD1	CAWSGQGADTQYF	TGTGCCTGGAGCGGGCAGGGGGCAGATACGCAGTATTTT
TRBV28	many	TRBJ1-5	14	TRBD1	CASTQQGGGQPQHF	TGTGCCAGCACCCAACAGGGGGGCGGTCAGCCCCAGCATTTT
TRBV4-2	NA	TRBJ1-6	15	NA	CASSQGMGYNSPLHF	TGTGCCAGCAGCCAAGGGATGGGCTATAATTCACCCCTCCACTTT
TRBV28	many	TRBJ2-3	15	TRBD1	CASLSDRSSTDTQYF	TGTGCCAGCCTCTCGGACAGGTCTAGCACAGATACGCAGTATTTT
TRBV3-1	many	TRBJ1-2	15	NA	CASSQSPLRVEGYTF	TGTGCCAGCAGCCAATCCCCACTCAGGGTGGAGGGCTACACCTTC
TRBV18	many	TRBJ1-2	16	NA	CASSPGARASDYGYTF	TGTGCCAGCTCACCTGGGGCCAGGGCGAGTGACTATGGCTACACCTTC
TRBV7-8	many	TRBJ1-6	16	NA	CASSLSGAPYNSPLHF	TGTGCCAGCAGCTTATCAGGGGCACCCTATAATTCACCCCTCCACTTT
TRBV20-1	many	TRBJ2-1	15	TRBD2	CSAHDFSGGANEQFF	TGCAGTGCTCATGACTTTAGCGGGGGGGCAAATGAGCAGTTCTTC
TRBV6-1	many	TRBJ1-5	13	NA	CASSEIGAQPQHF	TGTGCCAGCAGTGAAATCGGGGCTCAGCCCCAGCATTTT